The TCR beta chain described here comes from a study of T cells expressing NK-cell markers. Study-level information: Sorted CD3+CD56-NKG2C+, CD3+CD56+NKG2C+ and CD3+CD56+NKG2C- T cells supplied the TCR beta repertoires.

TCRdb reprocessed the 5' RACE reads and reports one entry per CDR3 protein, with no DNA. The sample has roughly 170,000 distinct CDR3 sequences. The germline CDR1 and CDR2 sequences are SGHTA and FQGNSA. The CDR3 length is 13 residues. Sequencing was done on a sample of blood T cells: a sorted CD56 or NKG2C T cell subset, CD4+ or CD8+ T cells, or bulk PBMC T cells (not recorded which). The rearrangement links TRBV7-2 to TRBJ1-1; TCRdb selects TRBD1, and the lack of DNA leaves this call unchecked. The TCR originated in a woman between 18 and 70 years old in good health. CDR3 in amino acids: CASTLAQGTEAFF.